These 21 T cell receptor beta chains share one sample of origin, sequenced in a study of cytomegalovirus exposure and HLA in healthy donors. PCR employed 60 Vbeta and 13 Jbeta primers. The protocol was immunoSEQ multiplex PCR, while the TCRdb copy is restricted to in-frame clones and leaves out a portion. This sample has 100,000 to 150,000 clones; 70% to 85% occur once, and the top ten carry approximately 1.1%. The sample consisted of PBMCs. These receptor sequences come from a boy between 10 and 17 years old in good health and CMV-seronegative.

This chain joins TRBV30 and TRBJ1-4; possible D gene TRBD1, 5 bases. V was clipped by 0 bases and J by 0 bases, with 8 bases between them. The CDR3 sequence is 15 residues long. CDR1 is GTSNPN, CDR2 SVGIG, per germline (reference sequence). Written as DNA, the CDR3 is TGTGCCTGGAGTGTCAGGGTAACAACTAATGAAAAACTGTTTTTT. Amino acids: CAWSVRVTTNEKLFF.

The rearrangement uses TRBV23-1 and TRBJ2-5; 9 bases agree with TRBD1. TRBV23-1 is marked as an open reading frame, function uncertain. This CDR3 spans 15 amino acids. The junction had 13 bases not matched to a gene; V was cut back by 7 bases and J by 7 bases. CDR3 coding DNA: TGCGCCAGCATCTCACGGGACAGGGCGCCGCGGACCCAGTACTTC. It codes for CASISRDRAPRTQYF.

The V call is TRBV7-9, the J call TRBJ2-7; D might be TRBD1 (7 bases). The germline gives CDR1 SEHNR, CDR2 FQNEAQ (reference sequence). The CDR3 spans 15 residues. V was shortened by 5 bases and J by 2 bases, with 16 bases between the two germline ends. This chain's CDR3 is CASSPQGGNPYEQYF. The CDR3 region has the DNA TGTGCCAGCAGCCCCCAGGGGGGTAACCCCTACGAGCAGTACTTC.

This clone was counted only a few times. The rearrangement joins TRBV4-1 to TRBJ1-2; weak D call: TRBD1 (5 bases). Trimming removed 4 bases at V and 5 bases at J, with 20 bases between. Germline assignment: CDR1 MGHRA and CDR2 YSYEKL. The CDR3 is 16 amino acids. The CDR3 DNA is TGCGCCAGCAGCCGGGGCGGGGTGAAAGGGGAATATGGCTACACCTTC. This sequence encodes CASSRGGVKGEYGYTF.

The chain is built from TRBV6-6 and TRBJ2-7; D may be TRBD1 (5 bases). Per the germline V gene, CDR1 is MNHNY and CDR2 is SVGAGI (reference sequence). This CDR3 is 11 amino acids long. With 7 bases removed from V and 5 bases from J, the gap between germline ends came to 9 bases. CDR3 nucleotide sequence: TGTGCCAGCACCCAGGGCGACGAGCAGTACTTC. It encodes CASTQGDEQYF.

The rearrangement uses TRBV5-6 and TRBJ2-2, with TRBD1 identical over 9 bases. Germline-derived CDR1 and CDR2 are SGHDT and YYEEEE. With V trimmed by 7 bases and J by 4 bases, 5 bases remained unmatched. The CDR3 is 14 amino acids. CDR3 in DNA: TGTGCCAGCCGCGGGACAGGGACCACCGGGGAGCTGTTTTTT. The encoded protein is CASRGTGTTGELFF.

DNA of the CDR3: TGTGCCAGTAGTATTCGACAGGGGGACTTCATGAACACTGAAGCTTTCTTT. Amino acid sequence: CASSIRQGDFMNTEAFF. This chain joins TRBV19 and TRBJ1-1, with 9 bases lining up with TRBD1. CDR1 is LNHDA and CDR2 is SQIVND in the germline V gene (reference sequence). Germline trimming cut 3 bases from V and 0 bases from J; bases unmatched to any gene: 8. The CDR3 loop spans 17 amino acids. The whole variable domain, remainder taken from reference TRBV19 and TRBJ1-1, is DGGITQSPKYLFRKEGQNVTLSCEQNLNHDAMYWYRQDPGQGLRLIYYSQIVNDFQKGDIAEGYSVSREKKESFPLTVTSAQKNPTAFYLCASSIRQGDFMNTEAFFGQGTRLTVV.

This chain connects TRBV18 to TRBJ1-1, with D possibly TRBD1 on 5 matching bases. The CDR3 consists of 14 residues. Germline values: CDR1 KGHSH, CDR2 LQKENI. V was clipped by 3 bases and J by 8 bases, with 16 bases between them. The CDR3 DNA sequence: TGTGCCAGCTCACCGCAGGACCAGGGAAGAGAAGCTTTCTTT. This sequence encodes CASSPQDQGREAFF.

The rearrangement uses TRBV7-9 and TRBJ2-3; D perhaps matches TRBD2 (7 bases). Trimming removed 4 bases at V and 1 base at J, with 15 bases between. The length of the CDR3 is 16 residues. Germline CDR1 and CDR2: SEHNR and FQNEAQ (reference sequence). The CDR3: CASSWGGATRTDTQYF. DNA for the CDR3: TGTGCCAGCAGCTGGGGGGGGGCCACCCGCACAGATACGCAGTATTTT.

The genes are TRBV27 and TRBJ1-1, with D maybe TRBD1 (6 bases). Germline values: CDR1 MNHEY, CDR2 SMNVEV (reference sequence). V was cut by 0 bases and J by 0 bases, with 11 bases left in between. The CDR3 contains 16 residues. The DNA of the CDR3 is TGTGCCAGCAGTTTATCCCTGGACAGCCTGAACACTGAAGCTTTCTTT. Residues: CASSLSLDSLNTEAFF.

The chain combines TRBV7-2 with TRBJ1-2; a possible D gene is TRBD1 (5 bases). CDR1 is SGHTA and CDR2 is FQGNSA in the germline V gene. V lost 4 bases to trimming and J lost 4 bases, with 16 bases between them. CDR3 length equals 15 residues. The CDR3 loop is CASSSGDDSPYGYTF. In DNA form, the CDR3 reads TGTGCCAGCAGCTCGGGGGACGACAGCCCCTATGGCTACACCTTC.

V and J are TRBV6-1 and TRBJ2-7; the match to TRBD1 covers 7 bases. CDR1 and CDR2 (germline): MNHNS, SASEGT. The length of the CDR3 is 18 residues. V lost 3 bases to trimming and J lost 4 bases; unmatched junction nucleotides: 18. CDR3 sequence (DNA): TGTGCCAGCAGTGAGACCCGAGGGTTCCGGGACAGAATATACGAGCAGTACTTC. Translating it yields CASSETRGFRDRIYEQYF.

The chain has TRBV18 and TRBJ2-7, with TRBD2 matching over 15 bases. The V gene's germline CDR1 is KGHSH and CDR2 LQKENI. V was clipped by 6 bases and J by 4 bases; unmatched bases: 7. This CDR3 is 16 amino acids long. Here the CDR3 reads CASSPGLAGGLYEQYF. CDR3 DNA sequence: TGTGCCAGCTCTCCTGGACTAGCGGGAGGGCTATACGAGCAGTACTTC.

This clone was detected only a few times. This CDR3 reads CATSSPAGRSYEQYF. CDR3 DNA: TGTGCCACCAGCAGCCCAGCGGGGCGCTCCTACGAGCAGTACTTC. The rearrangement uses TRBV15 and TRBJ2-7; TRBD2 agrees at 7 bases. Germline V lookup: CDR1 LNHNV, CDR2 YYDKDF (reference sequence). J gave up 0 bases and V 3 bases, and 5 bases lay outside the gene matches. The CDR3 is 15 residues long.

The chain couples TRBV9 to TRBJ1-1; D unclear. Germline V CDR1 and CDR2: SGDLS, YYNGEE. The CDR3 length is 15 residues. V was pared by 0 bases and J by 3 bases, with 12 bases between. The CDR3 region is CASSVGPGEDTEAFF. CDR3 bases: TGTGCCAGCAGCGTAGGACCGGGAGAGGACACTGAAGCTTTCTTT.

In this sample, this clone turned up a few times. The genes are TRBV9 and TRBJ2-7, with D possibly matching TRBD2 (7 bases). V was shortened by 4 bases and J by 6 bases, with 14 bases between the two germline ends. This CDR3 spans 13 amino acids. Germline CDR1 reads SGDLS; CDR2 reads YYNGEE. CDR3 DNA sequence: TGTGCCAGCAGCACTAGGGGGAGGGGCGAGCAGTACTTC. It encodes CASSTRGRGEQYF.

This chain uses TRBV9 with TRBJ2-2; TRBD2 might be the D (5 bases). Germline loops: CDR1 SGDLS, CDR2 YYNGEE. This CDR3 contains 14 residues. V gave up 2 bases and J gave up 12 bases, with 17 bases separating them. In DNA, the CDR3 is TGTGCCAGCAGCGTGGCAGCGGAGACCTCCAAGCTGTTTTTT. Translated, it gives CASSVAAETSKLFF.

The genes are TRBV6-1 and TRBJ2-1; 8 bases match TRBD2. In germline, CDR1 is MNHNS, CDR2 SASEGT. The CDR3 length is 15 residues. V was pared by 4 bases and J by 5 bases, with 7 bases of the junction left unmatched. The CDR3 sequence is CASSALTSGNNEQFF. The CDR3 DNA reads TGTGCCAGCAGTGCTCTAACTAGCGGTAACAATGAGCAGTTCTTC.

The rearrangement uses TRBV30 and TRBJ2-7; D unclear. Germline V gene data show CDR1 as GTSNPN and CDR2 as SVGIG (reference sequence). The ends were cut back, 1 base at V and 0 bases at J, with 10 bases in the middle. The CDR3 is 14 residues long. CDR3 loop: CAWSDQAFSYEQYF. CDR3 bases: TGTGCCTGGAGTGATCAAGCGTTCTCCTACGAGCAGTACTTC.

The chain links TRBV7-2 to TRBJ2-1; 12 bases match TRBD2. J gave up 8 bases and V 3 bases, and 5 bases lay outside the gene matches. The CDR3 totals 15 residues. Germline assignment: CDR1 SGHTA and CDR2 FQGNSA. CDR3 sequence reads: CASSFPTSGSDEQFF. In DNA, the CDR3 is TGTGCCAGCAGCTTTCCGACTAGCGGGAGCGATGAGCAGTTCTTC. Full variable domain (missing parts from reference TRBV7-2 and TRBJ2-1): GAGVSQSPSNKVTEKGKDVELRCDPISGHTALYWYRQSLGQGLEFLIYFQGNSAPDKSGLPSDRFSAERTGGSVSTLTIQRTQQEDSAVYLCASSFPTSGSDEQFFGPGTRLTVL.

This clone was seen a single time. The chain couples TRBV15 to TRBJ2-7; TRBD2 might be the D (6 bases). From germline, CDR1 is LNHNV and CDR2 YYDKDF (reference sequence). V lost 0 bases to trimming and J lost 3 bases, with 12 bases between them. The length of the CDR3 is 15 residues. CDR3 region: CATSRDRGLVYEQYF. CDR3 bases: TGTGCCACCAGCAGAGATCGGGGACTGGTCTACGAGCAGTACTTC.